A single T cell receptor beta chain is shown here with its context. The data were taken from a study of blood T cell repertoires in COVID-19. In the study overall: Specimens from acute and convalescent COVID-19 originated in the United States, Italy and Spain.

This CDR3 contains 17 residues. V shed 6 bases, J shed 2 bases, and the junction held 15 bases outside the gene matches. CDR1 MDHEN and CDR2 SYDVKM come from the germline V gene. Per the original methods: Reference gene primer amplification yielded estimated nucleated cell counts. Profiling relied on immunoSEQ multiplex PCR, and the TCRdb table lists in-frame clones only, not all of them. V and J calls and clone size are copied from that table; D and trimming were computed from the DNA. Found here are more than 90,000 clones, 85% of them singletons; the top ten hold approximately 1.8%. Sequencing was carried out using peripheral blood. The receptor comes from a woman between 65 and 79 years old with active or convalescent COVID-19. V and J are TRBV28 and TRBJ1-1, with 7 nucleotides matching TRBD1. This CDR3 is CASSLMQSGTVNTEAFF. The CDR3 nucleotides read TGTGCCAGCAGCCTTATGCAATCCGGGACAGTTAACACTGAAGCTTTCTTT.